This TCR beta chain was recovered during a study of radiation and T cells in renal cell carcinoma. There are 15 residues in the CDR3. CDR1 is ENHRY, CDR2 SYGVKD, per germline. Trimming took off 5 bases at V and 4 bases at J, with 17 bases between the two ends. Some clones are missing from TCRdb's copy, which holds only in-frame ones; the method was immunoSEQ multiplex PCR. The table has some 14,000 clones, 50% to 60% seen once. Treatment denoted: treatment-naive control, cytoreductive nephrectomy. This clone has only a few counts. This receptor was taken from a man aged 45-65 years with renal cell carcinoma. Sequences were derived from tumor tissue, sampled from a patient whose treatment was nephrectomy without radiotherapy. The rearrangement links TRBV10-3 to TRBJ1-2, with D hard to call. CDR3 amino acids: CAISQWKETGYGYTF. The CDR3 DNA is TGTGCCATCAGTCAATGGAAGGAAACTGGCTATGGCTACACCTTC.